The sequence of this TCR beta chain was determined in a study of shared clonotypes between healthy human individuals (dated by TCRdb to between 2020 and 2021). Study-wide context: The cohort comprised a couple of women and three men aged 18 to 49 years. For each donor, CD4 naive and CD4 memory were each given three plates, CD8 naive was given two plates, and CD8 memory was given one plate. Between about 0.9 and 8.9 billion PBMCs per donor were obtained by leukapheresis. The study deeply sequenced blood TCR repertoires of about 5 healthy adults to estimate repertoire size and the extent of clonotype sharing between individuals. Different laboratories and diverse techniques were used to prepare libraries and sequence TCR repertoires, to increase sequencing depth and limit assay-specific biases. What the authors observed across the whole study: Across four donors, approximately 5% of naive CD4, roughly 3.5% of naive CD8, under 2.5% of memory CD4, and about 0.44% of memory CD8 clonotypes were shared. Compared with non-shared clonotypes, clonotypes shared by all four sorted-subset donors had higher generation probabilities. Pairwise subsampling indicated that sequencing depth was expected to affect the degree of clonotype sharing among donors. Naive subsets generally had larger estimated clonotype richness than memory subsets did. Rarefaction of sorted-subset datasets indicated incomplete sequencing despite the large sequencing depth. Sampling was limited to blood, and TCR repertoires in tissue likely differ from TCR repertoires in blood. Because the study included only a small number of donors, the genetic and exposure-history diversity represented was limited.

Using the deep immunoSEQ assay, multiplex PCR amplified TCR CDR3 regions from genomic DNA. For each cell subset, the extracted genomic DNA was distributed evenly across all wells of several immunoSEQ 96-well plates, and each plate served as one replicate. For sorted subsets, roughly 200 ng genomic DNA, equal to 30,000 or so T cell genomes, was loaded into each replicate PCR. Purified libraries were measured with a Qubit 3.0 fluorometer, size-checked on a Bioanalyzer 2100, and measured again with the KAPA Library Quantification kit. Each immunoSEQ 96-well plate was sequenced on its own single-read 150-cycle Illumina NextSeq 550 flow cell. Per the original workflow: Because the immunoSEQ output held only junctional sequences and lacked quality scores, the filtering could not match the filtering applied to full-length reads. To assign V/J genes and CDR3, sequences were annotated using PyIR, a Python wrapper for IgBLAST v1.9, with IMGT germline references. Any read was removed if the V/J assignment was weak (E-value above 1e-6), the CDR3 was missing, or the read contained stop codons, out-of-frame junctions, or ambiguous translated residues. V3J clonotypes were defined as sequences sharing the same inferred V gene, J gene, and CDR3 amino acid sequence. Percentage overlap between repertoires was calculated by dividing the number of shared unique clonotypes by the size of the smaller repertoire. Repertoire richness was assessed with RTK rarefaction, the Chao1 estimator, and Recon v2.1 estimates of unobserved clonotypes. Generation probabilities were computed with OLGA for all TCRbeta clonotypes obtained by the gDNA method from several donors. The source is immuneACCESS, and TCRdb retained only in-frame sequences with V and J called. Part of the clones is not carried over; for the studies checked, unresolved V genes explain less than half of this, and the remainder is unexplained. V, J and clone size were drawn from that table, and D and trimming were deduced from the DNA. In this sample the table shows roughly 500,000 clones, 95% to 97% of which occur a single time. About 0.06% of the sample is in the top ten clones.

Notes on this clone: The target of this receptor is not known. Nothing much larger sits one base from this clone, and base qualities are not available.

Between the V and J ends, shortened by 5 bases and 1 base respectively, the junction contains 10 bases. The CDR3 spans 13 residues, from the cysteine through the phenylalanine. Kept here is only the CDR3 DNA, which spans 39 bases and is read in frame from base 1. The germline V gene (reference sequence) sets CDR1 to GTSNPN and CDR2 to SVGIG. Healthy HIV-negative adults with no recently reported acute infections or vaccinations were included as donors. Every donor was a Caucasian adult living in Nashville, Tennessee, USA. CD4+ T cells were enriched through magnetic negative selection, after which naive cells were positively selected on CD45RA and the remaining negative fraction served as the memory subset. After blood collection by leukapheresis, PBMCs were isolated using Ficoll-Histopaque density gradient centrifugation and then cryopreserved in the vapor phase of liquid nitrogen. Analytical flow cytometry was used to check the purity and quantity of each magnetically sorted T cell population. Each sorted fraction had its genomic DNA isolated and then quantified by UV absorbance on a Nanodrop 2000c.

This TCR was sampled from a woman aged 25 to 39 in good health. This sequence uses TRBV30 and TRBJ2-3, with TRBD1 as a weak D call on 5 bases. The sequencing sample was made of naive CD4+ T cells sorted from blood. The cell subset or site label of this sample denotes: CD45RA+ positively selected. The bases read TGTGCCTGGGGGGCTGGGGGCACAGATACGCAGTATTTT. It encodes CAWGAGGTDTQYF.